These T cell receptor beta chains were read from a single sample in a study of Graves' ophthalmopathy and Graves' hyperthyroidism. MiXCR, applied by TCRdb to the multiplex PCR reads, yields one record per CDR3 protein. The profile covers hundreds of thousands of distinct CDR3 sequences, with roughly 20% appearing a single time and approximately 6.5% taken by the ten largest. What was sequenced was peripheral blood. These receptors all come from a woman aged 18-29 years with stable Graves' hyperthyroidism. Some clones in this sample may be carry-over from other donors' samples. Both conserved end residues are trimmed from each CDR3. Fields, in order: J gene, V gene, CDR3 protein.

>TRBJ1-1|TRBV20-1
SASATGNTEAF
>TRBJ2-3|TRBV9
ASSAVRNTDTQY
>TRBJ1-1|TRBV12-3/TRBV12-4
ANKQGLYTEAF
>TRBJ1-3|TRBV12-3/TRBV12-4
ASSNTGSSGNTIY
>TRBJ1-1|TRBV28
ASSETGGSSH
>TRBJ1-1|TRBV29-1
SVEYRAPNTEAF
>TRBJ2-5|TRBV12-3/TRBV12-4
ASSLGLGLGLKKETQY
>TRBJ1-5|TRBV6-1
ASRRDVSNQPQH
>TRBJ2-7|TRBV12-3/TRBV12-4
ASSFSSFWGAPNSYEQY
>TRBJ2-6|TRBV6-2/TRBV6-3
ASSYRGSSGANVLT
>TRBJ2-5|TRBV3-1
ASSHRIGEETQY
>TRBJ2-7|TRBV28
ASMQGPEQY
>TRBJ1-1|TRBV19
ASSIKRNTEAF
>TRBJ1-6|TRBV6-5
ASSYSTDRDNSPLH
>TRBJ1-5|TRBV30
AWNSRGTSNQPQH
>TRBJ1-1|TRBV11-2
ASSLVRAENTEAF
>TRBJ2-2|TRBV10-3
AGGTRLLNTGELF
>TRBJ1-5|TRBV15
ATSRDLGRESNQPQH
>TRBJ2-3|TRBV30
AWSTSRYTQY
>TRBJ2-5|TRBV20-1
SARDRAGETQY
>TRBJ1-2|TRBV3-1
AISQYYGYT
>TRBJ1-5|TRBV20-1
SARDKPSWPESKPQH